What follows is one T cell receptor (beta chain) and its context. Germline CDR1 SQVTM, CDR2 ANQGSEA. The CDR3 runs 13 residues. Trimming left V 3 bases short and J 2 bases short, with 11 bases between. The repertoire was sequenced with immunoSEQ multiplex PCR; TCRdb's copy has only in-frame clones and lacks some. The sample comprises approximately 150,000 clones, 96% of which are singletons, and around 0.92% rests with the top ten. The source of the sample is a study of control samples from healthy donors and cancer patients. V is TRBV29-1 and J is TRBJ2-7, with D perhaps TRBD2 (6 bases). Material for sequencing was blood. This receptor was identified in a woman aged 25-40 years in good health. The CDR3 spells CSVEASETYEQYF. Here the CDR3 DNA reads TGCAGCGTTGAGGCTAGCGAGACCTACGAGCAGTACTTC.